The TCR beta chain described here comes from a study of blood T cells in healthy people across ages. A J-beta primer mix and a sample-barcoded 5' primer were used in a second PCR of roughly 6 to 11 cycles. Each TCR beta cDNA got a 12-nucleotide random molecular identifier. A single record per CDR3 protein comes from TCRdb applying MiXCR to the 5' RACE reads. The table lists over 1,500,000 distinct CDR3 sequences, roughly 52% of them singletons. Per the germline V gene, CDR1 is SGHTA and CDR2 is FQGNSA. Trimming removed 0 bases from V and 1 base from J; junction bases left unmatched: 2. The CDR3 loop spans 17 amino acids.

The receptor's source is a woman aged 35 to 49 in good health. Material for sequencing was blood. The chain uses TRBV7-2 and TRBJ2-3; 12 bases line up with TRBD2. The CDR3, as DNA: TGTGCCAGCAGCTTAGCACTAGCGGGGGGAGGCACAGATACGCAGTATTTT. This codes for CASSLALAGGGTDTQYF.